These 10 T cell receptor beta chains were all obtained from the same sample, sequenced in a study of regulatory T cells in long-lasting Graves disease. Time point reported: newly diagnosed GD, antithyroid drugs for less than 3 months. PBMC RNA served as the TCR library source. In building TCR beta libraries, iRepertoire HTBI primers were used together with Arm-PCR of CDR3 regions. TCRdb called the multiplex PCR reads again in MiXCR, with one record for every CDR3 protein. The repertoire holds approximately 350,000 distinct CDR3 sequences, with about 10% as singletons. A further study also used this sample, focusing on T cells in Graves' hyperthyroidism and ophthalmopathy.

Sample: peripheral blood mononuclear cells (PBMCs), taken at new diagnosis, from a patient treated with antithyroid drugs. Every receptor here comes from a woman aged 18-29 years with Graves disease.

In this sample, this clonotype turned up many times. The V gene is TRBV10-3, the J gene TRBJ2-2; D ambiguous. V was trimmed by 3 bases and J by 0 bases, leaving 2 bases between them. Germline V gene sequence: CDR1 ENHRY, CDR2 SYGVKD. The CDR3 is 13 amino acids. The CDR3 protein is CAISDANTGELFF. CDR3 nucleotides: TGTGCCATCAGTGACGCGAACACCGGGGAGCTGTTTTTT.

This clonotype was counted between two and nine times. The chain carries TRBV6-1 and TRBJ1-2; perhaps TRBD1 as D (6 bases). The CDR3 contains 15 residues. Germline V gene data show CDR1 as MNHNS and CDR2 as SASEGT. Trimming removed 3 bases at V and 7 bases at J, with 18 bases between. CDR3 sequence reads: CASSDEGTGWRGYTF. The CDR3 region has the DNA TGTGCCAGCAGTGACGAGGGAACAGGGTGGCGTGGCTACACCTTC.

The DNA of the CDR3 is TGTGCCAGCAGCCCCACCCCGGAGGGGGGTACGCAGTATTTT. Residues: CASSPTPEGGTQYF. The chain uses TRBV7-9 and TRBJ2-3; D assignment may be TRBD1 or TRBD2 (6 bases each). V was cut by 5 bases and J by 8 bases, with 17 bases left in between. Germline CDR1 is SEHNR and CDR2 is FQNEAQ (reference sequence). The CDR3 extends over 14 amino acids.

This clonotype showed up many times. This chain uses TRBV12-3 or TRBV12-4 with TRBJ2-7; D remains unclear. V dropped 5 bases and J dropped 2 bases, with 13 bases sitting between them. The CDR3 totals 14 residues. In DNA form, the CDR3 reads TGTGCCAGCAGTCCGGGCGCCACGACCTACGAGCAGTACTTC. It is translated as CASSPGATTYEQYF.

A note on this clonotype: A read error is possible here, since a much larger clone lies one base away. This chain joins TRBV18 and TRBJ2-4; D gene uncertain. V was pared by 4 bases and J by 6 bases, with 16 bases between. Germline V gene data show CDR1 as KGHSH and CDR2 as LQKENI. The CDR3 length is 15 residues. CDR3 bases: TGTGCCAGCTCACGGAGTGGTGGTAATGGAAACATTCAGTACTTC. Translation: CASSRSGGNGNIQYF.

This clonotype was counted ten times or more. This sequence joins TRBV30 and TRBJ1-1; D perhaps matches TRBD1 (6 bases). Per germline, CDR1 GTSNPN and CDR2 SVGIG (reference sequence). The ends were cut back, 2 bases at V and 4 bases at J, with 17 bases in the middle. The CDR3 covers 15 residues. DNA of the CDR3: TGTGCCTGGAGTAGCTCAAAGGGGGGGAGCACTGAAGCTTTCTTT. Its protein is CAWSSSKGGSTEAFF. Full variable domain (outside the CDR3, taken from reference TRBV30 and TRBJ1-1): SQTIHQWPATLVQPVGSPLSLECTVEGTSNPNLYWYRQAAGRGLQLLFYSVGIGQISSEVPQNLSASRPQDRQFILSSKKLLLSDSGFYLCAWSSSKGGSTEAFFGQGTRLTVV.

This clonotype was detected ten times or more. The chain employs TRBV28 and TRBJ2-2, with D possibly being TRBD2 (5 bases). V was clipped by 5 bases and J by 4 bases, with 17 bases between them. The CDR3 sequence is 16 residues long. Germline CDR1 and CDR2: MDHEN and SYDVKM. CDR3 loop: CASSPEWRRSTGELFF. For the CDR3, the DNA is TGTGCCAGCAGTCCCGAATGGAGGAGGTCCACCGGGGAGCTGTTTTTT.

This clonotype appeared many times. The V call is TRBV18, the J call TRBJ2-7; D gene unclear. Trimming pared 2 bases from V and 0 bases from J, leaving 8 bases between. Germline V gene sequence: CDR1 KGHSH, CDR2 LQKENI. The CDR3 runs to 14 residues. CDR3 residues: CASSPTVNSYEQYF. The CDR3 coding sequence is TGTGCCAGCTCACCAACGGTTAACTCCTACGAGCAGTACTTC.

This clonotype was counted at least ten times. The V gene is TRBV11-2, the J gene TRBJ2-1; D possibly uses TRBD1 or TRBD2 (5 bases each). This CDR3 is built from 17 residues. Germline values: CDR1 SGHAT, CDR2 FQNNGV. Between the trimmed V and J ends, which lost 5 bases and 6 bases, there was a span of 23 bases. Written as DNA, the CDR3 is TGTGCCAGCAGCCCGGCCATAATCCCCCCCGGGGCCAATGAGCAGTTCTTC. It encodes CASSPAIIPPGANEQFF.

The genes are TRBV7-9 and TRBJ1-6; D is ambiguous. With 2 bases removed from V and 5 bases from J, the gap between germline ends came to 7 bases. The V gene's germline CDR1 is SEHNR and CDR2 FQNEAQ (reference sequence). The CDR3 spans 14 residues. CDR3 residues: CASSLKQNNSPLHF. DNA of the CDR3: TGTGCCAGCAGCTTAAAGCAGAATAATTCACCCCTCCACTTT.